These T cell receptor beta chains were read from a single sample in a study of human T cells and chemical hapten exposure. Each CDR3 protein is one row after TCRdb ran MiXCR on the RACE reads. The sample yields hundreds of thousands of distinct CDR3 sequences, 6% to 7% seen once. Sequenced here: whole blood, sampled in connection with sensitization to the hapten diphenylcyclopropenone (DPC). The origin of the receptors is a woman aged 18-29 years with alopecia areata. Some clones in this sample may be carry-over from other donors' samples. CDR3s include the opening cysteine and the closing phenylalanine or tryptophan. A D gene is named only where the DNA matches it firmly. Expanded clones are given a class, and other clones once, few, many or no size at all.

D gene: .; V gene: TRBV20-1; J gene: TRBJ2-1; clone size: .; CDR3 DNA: TGCAGTGCTAGGGGGCTGGGTGAGCAGTTCTTC; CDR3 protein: CSARGLGEQFF
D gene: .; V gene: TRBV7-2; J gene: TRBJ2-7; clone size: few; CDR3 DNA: TGTGCCAGCAGCTACCGGGACTTAATCTACGAGCAGTACTTC; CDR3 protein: CASSYRDLIYEQYF
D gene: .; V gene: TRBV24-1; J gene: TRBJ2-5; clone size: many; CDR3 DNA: TGTGCCACCCAGGACAGAGTGCAAGAGACCCAGTACTTC; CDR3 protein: CATQDRVQETQYF
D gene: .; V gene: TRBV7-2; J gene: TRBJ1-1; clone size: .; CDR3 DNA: TGTGCCAGCAGCTTACAGTCCAGAAACACTGAAGCTTTCTTT; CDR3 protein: CASSLQSRNTEAFF
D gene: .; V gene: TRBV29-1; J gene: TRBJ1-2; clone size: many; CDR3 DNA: TGCAGCGTTCTTCTCCCAAGGAGCAACTATGGCTACACCTTC; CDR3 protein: CSVLLPRSNYGYTF
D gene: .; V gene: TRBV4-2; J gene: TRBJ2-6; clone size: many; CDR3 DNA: TGTGCCAGCAGTTTAAGGGGGGATACTACTGGGGCCAACGTCCTGACTTTC; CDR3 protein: CASSLRGDTTGANVLTF
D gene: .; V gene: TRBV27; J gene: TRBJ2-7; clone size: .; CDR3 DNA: TGTGCCAGCAGTTTTAATTCCTACGAGCAGTACTTC; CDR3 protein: CASSFNSYEQYF
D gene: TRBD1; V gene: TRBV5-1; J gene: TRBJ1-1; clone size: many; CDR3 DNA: TGCGCCAGCAGCCCAGACAGGGGACCGAACACTGAAGCTTTCTTT; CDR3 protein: CASSPDRGPNTEAFF
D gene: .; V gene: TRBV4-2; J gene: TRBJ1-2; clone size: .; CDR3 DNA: TGTGCCAGCAGCCAAGATGGGGGCAGGACTTCTATCAACTACACCTTC; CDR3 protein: CASSQDGGRTSINYTF
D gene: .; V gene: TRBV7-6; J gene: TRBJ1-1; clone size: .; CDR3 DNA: TGTGCCAGCAGCTTAGTACCGGGAGGGAACACTGAAGCTTTCTTT; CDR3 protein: CASSLVPGGNTEAFF
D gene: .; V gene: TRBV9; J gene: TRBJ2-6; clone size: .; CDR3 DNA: TGTGCCAGCAGCGTAAGAACATCCACTGGGGCCAACGTCCTGACTTTC; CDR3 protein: CASSVRTSTGANVLTF
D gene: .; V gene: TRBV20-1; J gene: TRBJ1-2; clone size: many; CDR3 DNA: TGCAGTGCCCATCGCTCAGGATCCACCTATGGCTACACCTTC; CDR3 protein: CSAHRSGSTYGYTF
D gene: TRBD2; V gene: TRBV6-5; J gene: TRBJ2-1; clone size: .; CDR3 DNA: TGTGCCAGCAGTTCCCTTGGACTAGCGGCCTACAATGAGCAGTTCTTC; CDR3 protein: CASSSLGLAAYNEQFF
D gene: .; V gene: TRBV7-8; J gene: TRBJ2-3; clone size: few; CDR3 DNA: TGTGCCAGCAGCTTAGACCCCACTAAGACGCAGTATTTT; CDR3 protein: CASSLDPTKTQYF
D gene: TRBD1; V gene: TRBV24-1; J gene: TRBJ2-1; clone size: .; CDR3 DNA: TGTGCCACCAGTGATTTGCAATCCCCGGGACAGGGCTTTGGTGAGCAGTTCTTC; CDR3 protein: CATSDLQSPGQGFGEQFF
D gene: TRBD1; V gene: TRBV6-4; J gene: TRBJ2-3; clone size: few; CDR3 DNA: TGTGCCAGCAGTGAGGAGGACAGGTCGGCAGATACGCAGTATTTT; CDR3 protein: CASSEEDRSADTQYF
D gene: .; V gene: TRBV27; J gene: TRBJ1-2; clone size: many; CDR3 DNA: TGTGCCAGCAGTTTATCGGCCGGAGCTAACTATGGCTACACCTTC; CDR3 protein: CASSLSAGANYGYTF
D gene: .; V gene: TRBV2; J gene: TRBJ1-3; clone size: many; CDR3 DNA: TGTGCCAGCAGGGCTGGGGGCGGCTCTGGAAACACCATATATTTT; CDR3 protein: CASRAGGGSGNTIYF
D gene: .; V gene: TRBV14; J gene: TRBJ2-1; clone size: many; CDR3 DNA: TGTGCCAGCAGCCAAGAAACGGGGGACTCCTACAATGAGCAGTTCTTC; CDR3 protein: CASSQETGDSYNEQFF
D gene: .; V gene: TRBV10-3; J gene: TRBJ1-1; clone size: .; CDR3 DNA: TGTGCCATCAGTGACAGTCCAGCTGAAGCTTTCTTT; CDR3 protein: CAISDSPAEAFF
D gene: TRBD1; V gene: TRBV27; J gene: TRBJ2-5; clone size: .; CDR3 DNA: TGTGCCAGCAGTGGCGCCCACCGGGGACAGGGAAAAGAGACCCAGTACTTC; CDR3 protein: CASSGAHRGQGKETQYF
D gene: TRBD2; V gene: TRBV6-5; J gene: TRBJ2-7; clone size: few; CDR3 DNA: TGTGCCAGCAGGAGGGACTACTCCTACGAGCAGTACTTC; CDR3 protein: CASRRDYSYEQYF
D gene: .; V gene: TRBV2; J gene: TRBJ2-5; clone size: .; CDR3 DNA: TGTGCCAGCAGTGAAGCAATGATATCCGGGGTTTCCCTCCAAGAGACCCAGTACTTC; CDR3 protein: CASSEAMISGVSLQETQYF
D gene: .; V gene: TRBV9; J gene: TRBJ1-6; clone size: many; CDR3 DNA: TGTGCCAGCAGCGTAAGTGACCGACCACTATCCCTCCACTTT; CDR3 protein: CASSVSDRPLSLHF
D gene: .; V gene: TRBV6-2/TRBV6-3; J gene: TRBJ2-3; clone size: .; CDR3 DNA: TGTGCCAGCAGTTTCCCTTCGGGGGCAGTTACGCAGTATTTT; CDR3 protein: CASSFPSGAVTQYF
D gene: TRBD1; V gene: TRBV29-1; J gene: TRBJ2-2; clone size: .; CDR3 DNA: TGCAGCGCTTCCGGGACAGGGAACACCGGGGAGCTGTTTTTT; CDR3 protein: CSASGTGNTGELFF
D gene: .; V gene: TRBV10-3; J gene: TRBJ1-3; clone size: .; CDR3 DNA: TGTGCCATCAGTGAAGGTGGCTCTGGAAACACCATATATTTT; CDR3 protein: CAISEGGSGNTIYF
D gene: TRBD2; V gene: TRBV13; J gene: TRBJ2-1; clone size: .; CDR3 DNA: TGTGCCAGCAGCTCGATTAGGCGGGGGGGCGCCAACAATGAGCAGTTCTTC; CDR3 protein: CASSSIRRGGANNEQFF
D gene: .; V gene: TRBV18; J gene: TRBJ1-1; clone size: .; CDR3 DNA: TGTGCCAGCTCATCGAGGGCGGGGGACACTGAAGCTTTCTTT; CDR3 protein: CASSSRAGDTEAFF
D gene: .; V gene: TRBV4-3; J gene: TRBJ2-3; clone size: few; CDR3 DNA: TGCGCCAGCAGCCAAGTGATTGACCGGGCGCAGTATTTT; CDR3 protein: CASSQVIDRAQYF
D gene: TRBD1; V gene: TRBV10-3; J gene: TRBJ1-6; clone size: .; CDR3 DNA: TGTGCCACCCACGACAGGGAAGATTCACCCCTCCACTTT; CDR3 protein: CATHDREDSPLHF
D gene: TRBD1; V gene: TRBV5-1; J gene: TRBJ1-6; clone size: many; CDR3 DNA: TGCGCCAGCAGCTTGCGGGACAGAAGTGAACTATATAATTCACCCCTCCACTTT; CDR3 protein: CASSLRDRSELYNSPLHF
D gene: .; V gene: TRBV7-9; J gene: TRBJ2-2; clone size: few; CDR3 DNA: TGTGCCAGCACCCGGACGGATCCCGCGGAGCTGTTTTTT; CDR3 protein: CASTRTDPAELFF
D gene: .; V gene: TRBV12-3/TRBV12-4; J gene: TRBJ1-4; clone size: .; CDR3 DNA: TGTGCCAGCTCTGTCGGAATCCGCCTGTTTTTT; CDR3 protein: CASSVGIRLFF
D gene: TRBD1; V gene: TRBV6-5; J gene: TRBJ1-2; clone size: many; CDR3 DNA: TGTGCCAGCAGTTACGACAGGGCGGACTATGGCTACACCTTC; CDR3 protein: CASSYDRADYGYTF
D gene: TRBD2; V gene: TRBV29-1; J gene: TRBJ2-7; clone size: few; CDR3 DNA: TGCAGCGTTGTCCTTGGGACTAGCGGGGGGACCTACGAGCAGTACTTC; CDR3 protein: CSVVLGTSGGTYEQYF
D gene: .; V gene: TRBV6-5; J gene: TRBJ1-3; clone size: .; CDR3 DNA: TGTGCCAGCAGTTACTCGGGGGCGGCAGACTCTGGAAACACCATATATTTT; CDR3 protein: CASSYSGAADSGNTIYF
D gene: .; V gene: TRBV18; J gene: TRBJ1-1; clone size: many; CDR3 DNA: TGTGCCAGCTCAGAGACAGAGAACACTGAAGCTTTCTTT; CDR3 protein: CASSETENTEAFF
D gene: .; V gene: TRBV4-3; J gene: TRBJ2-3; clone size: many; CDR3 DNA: TGCGCCAGCAGCCAGCAATCGGACACAGATACGCAGTATTTT; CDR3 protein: CASSQQSDTDTQYF
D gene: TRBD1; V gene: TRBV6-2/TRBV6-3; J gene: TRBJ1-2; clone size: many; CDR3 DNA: TGTGCCAGCCACTCCGGGACAGGGTATGGCTACACCTTC; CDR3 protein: CASHSGTGYGYTF
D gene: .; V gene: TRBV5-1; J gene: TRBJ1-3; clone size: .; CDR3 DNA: TGCGCCAGCAGCTTGAGCGGGGGCGATTCTGGAAACACCATATATTTT; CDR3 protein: CASSLSGGDSGNTIYF
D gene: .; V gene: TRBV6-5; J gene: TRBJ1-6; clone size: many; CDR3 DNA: TGTGCCAGCAGCTTCTCAGGGAATTCACCCCTCCACTTT; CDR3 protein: CASSFSGNSPLHF
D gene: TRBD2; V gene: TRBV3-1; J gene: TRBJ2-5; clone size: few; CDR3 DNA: TGTGCCAGCAGCGGGGGGGGCCAAGAGACCCAGTACTTC; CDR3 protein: CASSGGGQETQYF
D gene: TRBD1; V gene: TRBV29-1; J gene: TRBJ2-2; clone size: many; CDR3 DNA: TGCAGCGCCCCCGGACAGGGTAGGGCCGGGGAGCTGTTTTTT; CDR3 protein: CSAPGQGRAGELFF
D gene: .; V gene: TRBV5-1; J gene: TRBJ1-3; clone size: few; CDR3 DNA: TGCGCCAGCAGCTTGGTGGCCTGGGGTGCGGCTGGAAACACCATATATTTT; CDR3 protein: CASSLVAWGAAGNTIYF
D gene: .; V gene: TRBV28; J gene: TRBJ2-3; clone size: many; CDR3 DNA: TGTGCCAGCAGTTTACCCGGGACAGATACGCAGTATTTT; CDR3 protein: CASSLPGTDTQYF
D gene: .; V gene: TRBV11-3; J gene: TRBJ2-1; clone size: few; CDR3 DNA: TGTGCCAGCAGCTTAGGGGGCAGCGATGAGCAGTTCTTC; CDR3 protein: CASSLGGSDEQFF
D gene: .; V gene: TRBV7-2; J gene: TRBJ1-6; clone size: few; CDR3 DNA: TGTGCCAGCAGCAGAGTGGGGGCCCTAAATTCACCCCTCCACTTT; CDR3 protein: CASSRVGALNSPLHF
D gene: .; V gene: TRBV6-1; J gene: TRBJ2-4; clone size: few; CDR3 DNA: TGTGCCAGCAGTGGTGCGATCTTAGCCAAAAACATTCAGTACTTC; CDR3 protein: CASSGAILAKNIQYF
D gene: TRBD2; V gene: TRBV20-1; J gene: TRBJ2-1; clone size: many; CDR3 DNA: TGCAGTGCTGCCACCGGGACTAGCGGATTCAATGAGCAGTTCTTC; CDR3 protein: CSAATGTSGFNEQFF
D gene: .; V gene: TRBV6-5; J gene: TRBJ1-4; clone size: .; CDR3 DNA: TGTGCCAGCAGTTACCGGGGGGCCCGGGAAAAACTGTTTTTT; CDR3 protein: CASSYRGAREKLFF